This passage covers 8 T cell receptor beta chains from one sample sequenced in a study of CD8 T cells in Susac syndrome. A quantity of roughly 0.5 to 1 ug RNA underwent reverse transcription using random hexamers. TCRdb called the immunoSEQ multiplex PCR reads again in MiXCR, with one record for every CDR3 protein. Of about 200,000 distinct CDR3 sequences listed, just under 95% are singletons. The specimen sequenced was CD4+ T cells from PBMCs. These receptors were taken from a human donor with multiple sclerosis.

V is TRBV3-1 and J is TRBJ2-5; weak D call: TRBD1 (5 bases). Deletions cut 4 bases from V and 1 base from J, with 7 bases between. The CDR3 length is 13 residues. CDR1 LGHDT and CDR2 YNNKEL come from the germline V gene (reference sequence). In DNA form, the CDR3 reads TGTGCCAGCAGCCTCAGGGTCCAAGAGACCCAGTACTTC. Translated, it gives CASSLRVQETQYF.

The chain links TRBV27 to TRBJ1-6; 10 bases map to TRBD1. V trimming: 2 bases; J trimming: 8 bases; junction bases outside the gene matches: 9. Germline V CDR1 and CDR2: MNHEY, SMNVEV (reference sequence). CDR3 length equals 17 residues. The CDR3 DNA follows: TGTGCCAGCAGTTTAGGACTAGGGACAGGGGTCGATTCACCCCTCCACTTT. Translated: CASSLGLGTGVDSPLHF.

CDR3 DNA sequence: TGTGCCAGCAGATTGAGTGCAACTAATGAAAAACTGTTTTTT. This translates into CASRLSATNEKLFF. The chain couples TRBV27 to TRBJ1-4, with D unclear. The CDR3 is 14 residues long. Trimming shortened V by 6 bases and J by 0 bases, and 8 bases separated the two germline ends. CDR1 is MNHEY and CDR2 is SMNVEV in the germline V gene (reference sequence).

The chain is built from TRBV20-1 and TRBJ2-2, with 10 nucleotides matching TRBD2. This CDR3 comprises 14 residues. Looked up from germline, CDR1 is DFQATT and CDR2 is SNEGSKA (reference sequence). The junction had 7 bases not matched to a gene; V was cut back by 5 bases and J by 7 bases. The CDR3, as DNA: TGCAGTGCTCCGAGCGGGGGGGCCGGCGGGGAGCTGTTTTTT. Its protein product is CSAPSGGAGGELFF.

The genes are TRBV7-2 and TRBJ1-1; a possible D gene is TRBD1 (5 bases). Germline loops: CDR1 SGHTA, CDR2 FQGNSA. With 5 bases removed from V and 4 bases from J, the gap between germline ends came to 14 bases. This CDR3 has 14 amino acids. The CDR3 protein is CASSQRGFGTEAFF. The CDR3 nucleotides read TGTGCCAGCAGCCAGCGGGGGTTCGGCACTGAAGCTTTCTTT.

The V and J genes are TRBV12-3 or TRBV12-4 and TRBJ1-1; D possibly corresponds to TRBD1 (5 bases). CDR3 size: 13 residues. V was pared by 3 bases and J by 4 bases, with 9 bases between. The CDR3 here is CASSFARGTEAFF. Here the CDR3 DNA reads TGTGCCAGCAGTTTCGCGAGGGGCACTGAAGCTTTCTTT.

The J gene is TRBJ2-6, the V gene TRBV9, with D possibly TRBD2 on 6 matching bases. This CDR3 is built from 17 residues. V lost 1 base to trimming and J lost 2 bases, with 13 bases between them. In germline, CDR1 is SGDLS, CDR2 YYNGEE. As DNA, the CDR3 is TGTGCCAGCAGCGTATCCCGGGGGATTACTGGGGCCAACGTCCTGACTTTC. It specifies CASSVSRGITGANVLTF. Based on the CDR3 plus reference TRBV9 and TRBJ2-6, the full variable domain is DSGVTQTPKHLITATGQRVTLRCSPRSGDLSVYWYQQSLDQGLQFLIQYYNGEERAKGNILERFSAQQFPDLHSELNLSSLELGDSALYFCASSVSRGITGANVLTFGAGSRLTVL.

The chain joins TRBV5-1 to TRBJ2-6; D may be TRBD1 (5 bases). The CDR3 contains 15 residues. Trimming took off 2 bases at V and 1 base at J, with 7 bases between the two ends. The germline gives CDR1 SGHRS, CDR2 YFSETQ. CDR3 sequence: CASSLQDSGANVLTF. The CDR3 DNA follows: TGCGCCAGCAGCTTACAGGATTCTGGGGCCAACGTCCTGACTTTC.